The 31 T cell receptor beta chains below were found in one sample sequenced in a study of tumor-infiltrating lymphocytes in glioblastoma multiforme. TCRB libraries came from RNA via three nested multiplex PCR rounds. One entry per CDR3 protein, called by TCRdb with MiXCR from the multiplex PCR reads. The sample includes 20,000 or so distinct CDR3 sequences, roughly 64% of them seen just once. The source material was peripheral blood. These receptors all come from a male donor with glioblastoma.

Concerning this clonotype itself: At one end, the junction sequence differs from germline, possibly due to a read error. The chain combines TRBV11-2 with TRBJ2-7; D is perhaps TRBD1 (6 bases). The V gene's germline CDR1 is SGHAT and CDR2 FQNNGV. This CDR3 has 15 residues. The CDR3 DNA reads TGTGCCAGCAGCCAGCTAACGGGACACTCTTATGAGCAGAACTTC. This gives the protein CASSQLTGHSYEQNF.

With regard to this clonotype: The junction departs from germline at one end; a sequencing error may be responsible. The chain couples TRBV20-1 to TRBJ1-1; D is undetermined. Germline V gene data show CDR1 as DFQATT and CDR2 as SNEGSKA (reference sequence). The CDR3 sequence is 16 residues long. CDR3 bases: TGCAGTACTAGAGCCGATAATAAATCGGCTGGCACTGAAGCTTTCTTT. This sequence encodes CSTRADNKSAGTEAFF.

As concerns this clonotype: The junction departs from germline at one end; a sequencing error may be responsible. The chain has TRBV29-1 and TRBJ2-3; D gene unclear. The germline V gene has CDR1 SQVTM and CDR2 ANQGSEA. CDR3 length: 13 residues. The chain's CDR3 is CIVEEPGTDTEYF. CDR3 nucleotides: TGCATCGTTGAAGAACCCGGCACAGATACGGAGTATTTT.

With respect to this clonotype: The missing conserved phenylalanine or tryptophan at the end of this CDR3 makes a read error likely. This sequence joins TRBV11-2 and TRBJ1-6; 7 bases fit TRBD1. The CDR3 length is 12 residues. Germline-derived CDR1 and CDR2 are SGHAT and FQNNGV. V shed 8 bases, J shed 10 bases, and the junction held 5 bases outside the gene matches. The CDR3 DNA reads as TGTGCCAGCGGTCAGGGGGAGTCACCCCTCCACCAT. The encoded protein is CASGQGESPLHH.

This clonotype appeared many times. The chain uses TRBV28 and TRBJ2-5; possibly TRBD2 for D (5 bases). CDR3 length equals 12 residues. Per the germline V gene, CDR1 is MDHEN and CDR2 is SYDVKM. The V gene lost 8 bases and the J gene lost 4 bases, with 11 bases spanning the gap. CDR3 bases: TGTGCCAGCGGGAGTTTGGGAGAGACCCAGTACTTC. The encoded protein is CASGSLGETQYF.

There are many counts of this clonotype. This chain uses TRBV5-1 with TRBJ2-7; D might be TRBD1 (6 bases). In germline, CDR1 is SGHRS, CDR2 YFSETQ. There are 14 residues in the CDR3. V lost 5 bases, J lost 2 bases, and 14 bases lay in between. The CDR3 DNA sequence: TGCGCCAGCAGATTCGCAGGGGACCCCTACGAGCAGTACTTC. Protein sequence: CASRFAGDPYEQYF.

Many counts were recorded for this clonotype. This sequence joins TRBV7-9 and TRBJ2-7, with a tentative D call TRBD1 (5 bases). Per the germline V gene, CDR1 is SEHNR and CDR2 is FQNEAQ (reference sequence). V was trimmed by 5 bases and J by 1 base, leaving 6 bases between them. The CDR3 length is 12 residues. CDR3 coding DNA: TGTGCCAGCAGCCCAGGGTCCTACGAGCAGTACTTC. This translates into CASSPGSYEQYF.

The V call is TRBV28, the J call TRBJ2-1, with TRBD2 matching over 7 bases. The CDR3 is 15 residues long. The germline V gene encodes CDR1 MDHEN and CDR2 SYDVKM. V lost 2 bases and J lost 15; bases outside the gene matches: 16. The chain's CDR3 is CASSLTDERGAGTFF. Here the CDR3 DNA reads TGTGCCAGCAGTTTAACCGATGAGCGGGGAGCTGGGACGTTCTTC.

J is TRBJ2-3 and V is TRBV11-2, with unresolved D. V was shortened by 4 bases and J by 7 bases, with 3 bases between the two germline ends. The CDR3 loop spans 10 amino acids. Germline V gives CDR1 SGHAT, CDR2 FQNNGV. The DNA for the CDR3 is TGTGCCAGCAGCTCTTATACGCAGTATTTT. Its translation is CASSSYTQYF. Variable domain in full (rest from reference TRBV11-2 and TRBJ2-3): EAGVAQSPRYKIIEKRQSVAFWCNPISGHATLYWYQQILGQGPKLLIQFQNNGVVDDSQLPKDRFSAERLKGVDSTLKIQPAKLEDSAVYLCASSSYTQYFGPGTRLTVL.

This clonotype has only a few counts. V usage is TRBV6-5 and J usage is TRBJ1-4; the match to TRBD1 covers 10 bases. Looked up from germline, CDR1 is MNHEY and CDR2 is SVGAGI. This CDR3 contains 16 residues. V gave up 5 bases and J gave up 4 bases; unmatched junction bases: 7. The CDR3 DNA reads as TGTGCCAGCAGTCCGGACAGGGGGTGGGGTAATGAAAAACTGTTTTTT. Translation gives CASSPDRGWGNEKLFF.

The V and J genes are TRBV11-3 and TRBJ2-1, with a tentative D call TRBD1 (6 bases). CDR1 and CDR2 from the germline V gene are SGHNT and YENEEA. The V gene lost 6 bases and the J gene lost 10 bases, with 13 bases spanning the gap. The CDR3 extends over 12 amino acids. Here the CDR3 DNA reads TGTGCCAGCAGTTACAGGGAGTCCGAGCAGTTCTTC. It translates to CASSYRESEQFF.

Comment on this clonotype: Likely a read error: the CDR3 ends without its conserved phenylalanine or tryptophan. The rearrangement uses TRBV4-2 and TRBJ1-2; D not certain. CDR1 is LGHNA and CDR2 is YNFKEQ in the germline V gene. Between the trimmed V and J ends, which lost 4 bases and 0 bases, there was a span of 18 bases. The CDR3 is 17 residues long. The CDR3 region is CASSRSRLSRSNYGYTL. The CDR3 DNA is TGTGCCAGCAGCCGATCCCGTTTGAGTCGTTCTAACTATGGCTACACCCTC.

This clonotype appeared a few times. This chain connects TRBV29-1 to TRBJ2-5; 7 bases align to TRBD1. This CDR3 is 14 amino acids long. From germline, CDR1 is SQVTM and CDR2 ANQGSEA. V shed 7 bases, J shed 2 bases, and the junction held 10 bases outside the gene matches. The CDR3 is CSAETGRRQETQYF. In DNA, the CDR3 is TGCAGCGCAGAGACAGGGCGGAGGCAAGAGACCCAGTACTTC.

Regarding this clonotype: Germline is not matched at one junction end, which may reflect a read error. V usage is TRBV11-2 and J usage is TRBJ1-1; D is unresolved. Germline V gives CDR1 SGHAT, CDR2 FQNNGV. The CDR3 length is 14 residues. The CDR3 region is CTGSLPVMYTEALF. In DNA, the CDR3 is TGTACCGGCAGCTTACCGGTGATGTACACTGAAGCTCTCTTT.

Turning to this clonotype: Since a much larger clone is just one base distant, this may be a read error. The CDR3 region has the DNA TGTGCCAGCAGCTTTGGGAGGGCCGGGTACAATGAGCAGTTCTTC. It translates to CASSFGRAGYNEQFF. The rearrangement uses TRBV7-8 and TRBJ2-1, with 7 bases lining up with TRBD2. This CDR3 is built from 15 residues. V lost 3 bases to trimming and J lost 4 bases; unmatched junction nucleotides: 6. The germline V gene has CDR1 SGHVS and CDR2 FQNEAQ.

The chain carries TRBV13 and TRBJ2-7; D is unresolved. The V end was cut by 2 bases, the J end by 5 bases, with 4 bases between. The germline gives CDR1 PRHDT, CDR2 FYEKMQ (reference sequence). This CDR3 is built from 11 residues. The CDR3 DNA reads TGTGCCAGCAGCTTATCCGACGAGCAGTACTTC. It is translated as CASSLSDEQYF.

With respect to this clonotype: This could be a read error, since a much larger clone is one nucleotide away. The CDR3 ends on some other residue instead of the conserved phenylalanine or tryptophan, so this is likely a read error. This chain uses TRBV5-1 with TRBJ2-1; TRBD2 aligns across 10 bases. This CDR3 comprises 16 residues. The J segment lost 5 bases and the V segment lost 0 bases, leaving 5 bases of the junction unmatched. Germline V gives CDR1 SGHRS, CDR2 YFSETQ. The CDR3 reads CASSLVRLAGNNEQFL. The CDR3 region has the DNA TGCGCCAGCAGCTTGGTGAGACTAGCGGGTAACAATGAGCAGTTCTTA.

This clonotype was picked up one time. The chain employs TRBV14 and TRBJ2-7, with 11 nucleotides matching TRBD2. The CDR3 totals 16 residues. V trimming: 2 bases; J trimming: 2 bases; junction bases outside the gene matches: 5. Germline assignment: CDR1 SGHDN and CDR2 FVKESK. CDR3 DNA: TGTGCCAGCAGCCAAACTAGCGGGAGTGTCACCTACGAGCAGTACTTC. Its translation: CASSQTSGSVTYEQYF.

This rearrangement joins TRBV11-3 to TRBJ2-2; D may match TRBD1 or TRBD2 (5 bases each). This CDR3 has 14 residues. The V gene's germline CDR1 is SGHNT and CDR2 YENEEA. V was cut by 6 bases and J by 5 bases, with 13 bases left in between. The CDR3 DNA sequence: TGTGCCAGCAGTTCGTCGAGGGGTACCGGGGAGCTGTTTTTT. The encoded protein is CASSSSRGTGELFF. Full variable domain (missing parts from reference TRBV11-3 and TRBJ2-2): EAGVVQSPRYKIIEKKQPVAFWCNPISGHNTLYWYLQNLGQGPELLIRYENEEAVDDSQLPKDRFSAERLKGVDSTLKIQPAELGDSAVYLCASSSSRGTGELFFGEGSRLTVL.

The gene calls are TRBV11-1 and TRBJ2-7; 11 nucleotides line up with TRBD1. The CDR3 totals 15 residues. Per the germline V gene, CDR1 is SGHAT and CDR2 is FQDESV (reference sequence). V was clipped by 3 bases and J by 5 bases; unmatched bases: 6. The CDR3 DNA follows: TGTGCCAGCAGCTTCCCGGGGACAGGGGGTGACGAGCAGTACTTC. Protein product: CASSFPGTGGDEQYF.

This clonotype was counted between two and nine times. The chain joins TRBV2 to TRBJ2-1; TRBD2 agrees at 10 bases. From germline, CDR1 is SNHLY and CDR2 FYNNEI. The CDR3 has 17 residues. Losses at the gene ends were 0 bases for V and 4 bases for J; bases not matched to a gene: 6. This chain's CDR3 is CASSEALGTSEYNEQFF. DNA of the CDR3: TGTGCCAGCAGTGAAGCGCTTGGGACTAGCGAGTACAATGAGCAGTTCTTC.

By its share, this clonotype is large. The chain joins TRBV11-2 to TRBJ2-1; tentative D call: TRBD1 (6 bases). V was shortened by 5 bases and J by 3 bases, with 14 bases between the two germline ends. Germline lookup yields CDR1 SGHAT and CDR2 FQNNGV. There are 15 residues in the CDR3. The CDR3 is CASSPRQGNYNEQFF. CDR3 nucleotides: TGTGCCAGCAGCCCGAGGCAGGGGAACTACAATGAGCAGTTCTTC. The full variable domain, with the rest looked up from reference TRBV11-2 and TRBJ2-1, is EAGVAQSPRYKIIEKRQSVAFWCNPISGHATLYWYQQILGQGPKLLIQFQNNGVVDDSQLPKDRFSAERLKGVDSTLKIQPAKLEDSAVYLCASSPRQGNYNEQFFGPGTRLTVL.

This clonotype was detected only a few times. V is TRBV10-3 and J is TRBJ1-2; 8 nucleotides agree with TRBD1. CDR1 and CDR2 from the germline V gene are ENHRY and SYGVKD. CDR3 size: 16 residues. The junction had 11 bases not matched to a gene; V was cut back by 3 bases and J by 5 bases. DNA of the CDR3: TGTGCCATCAGTGACCCCACCCCACAGGGGGAATATGGCTACACCTTC. Its translation: CAISDPTPQGEYGYTF.

The table lists this clonotype with many counts. V and J are TRBV6-1 and TRBJ2-4; no reliable D call. The length of the CDR3 is 16 residues. Germline V gene sequence: CDR1 MNHNS, CDR2 SASEGT. Deletions cut 5 bases from V and 5 bases from J, with 19 bases between. DNA of the CDR3: TGTGCCAGCAGTATGGCCTTATCCCAAAAAGAAAACATTCAGTACTTC. Protein: CASSMALSQKENIQYF.

This clonotype has a handful of counts. This chain connects TRBV6-1 to TRBJ2-2; TRBD1 or TRBD2 may be the D gene (7 bases each). The CDR3 extends over 15 amino acids. V gave up 1 base and J gave up 6 bases, with 12 bases separating them. From germline, CDR1 is MNHNS and CDR2 SASEGT. The CDR3 spells CASSEGAGGAGELFF. Written as DNA, the CDR3 is TGTGCCAGCAGTGAAGGCGCAGGGGGGGCCGGGGAGCTGTTTTTT.

In regard to this clonotype: A read error may account for a junction end that differs from germline. The V and J genes are TRBV11-2 and TRBJ1-1; tentatively, D is TRBD1 (5 bases). The germline V gene encodes CDR1 SGHAT and CDR2 FQNNGV. The CDR3 extends over 18 amino acids. The CDR3: CASSLDHPRGVMNTDAFF. The DNA for the CDR3 is TGTGCCAGCAGCTTGGATCATCCGCGGGGCGTTATGAACACTGATGCTTTCTTT.

Points on this clonotype: A read error may account for a junction end that differs from germline. The chain has TRBV7-8 and TRBJ2-2; 8 nucleotides align to TRBD1. Germline lookup yields CDR1 SGHVS and CDR2 FQNEAQ. This CDR3 spans 18 amino acids. CDR3 region: CASRPSGTGFQNTVELFF. The CDR3 DNA follows: TGTGCCAGCAGACCATCCGGGACAGGTTTTCAGAACACCGTGGAGCTGTTTTTT. The complete variable domain, with remaining parts taken from reference TRBV7-8 and TRBJ2-2, reads GAGVSQSPRYKVAKRGQDVALRCDPISGHVSLFWYQQALGQGPEFLTYFQNEAQLDKSGLPSDRFFAERPEGSVSTLKIQRTQQEDSAVYLCASRPSGTGFQNTVELFFGEGSRLTVL.

Concerning this clonotype itself: A read error may be the cause here, since a much bigger clone is one base away. The chain combines TRBV29-1 with TRBJ2-5; D gene unclear. Germline loops: CDR1 SQVTM, CDR2 ANQGSEA. The CDR3 spans 12 residues. CDR3 in DNA: TGCAGCCTTGGCGGTATCCAAGGGACCCAGTACTTC. This translates into CSLGGIQGTQYF.

This clonotype was counted ten times or more. The chain employs TRBV13 and TRBJ1-1, with D maybe TRBD1 (6 bases). This CDR3 has 19 amino acids. Per the germline V gene, CDR1 is PRHDT and CDR2 is FYEKMQ (reference sequence). V was pared by 5 bases and J by 3 bases, with 28 bases between. The CDR3, as DNA: TGTGCCAGCAGCGTTAACCCGACAGGCAGCTCTTGGGGGGACACTGAAGCTTTCTTT. Protein product: CASSVNPTGSSWGDTEAFF.

Many counts were recorded for this clonotype. The CDR3 coding sequence is TGCAGCGTTGAGGGTAGCGGGAGCCGTAATGAGCAGTTCTTC. Translation: CSVEGSGSRNEQFF. V and J are TRBV29-1 and TRBJ2-1; 9 bases line up with TRBD2. The germline V gene encodes CDR1 SQVTM and CDR2 ANQGSEA. V shed 3 bases, J shed 7 bases, and the junction held 7 bases outside the gene matches. The CDR3 spans 14 residues.

The chain recombines TRBV29-1 with TRBJ2-2; tentative D call: TRBD1 (5 bases). The CDR3 extends over 12 amino acids. Germline V lookup: CDR1 SQVTM, CDR2 ANQGSEA. The CDR3 loop reads CSGAVHTGELFF. The CDR3 coding sequence is TGCAGTGGGGCGGTACACACCGGGGAGCTGTTTTTT.